The rows below give T cell receptor beta chains drawn from one sample of a study of cytomegalovirus exposure and HLA in healthy donors. The method was immunoSEQ multiplex PCR; TCRdb's version includes in-frame clones alone and lacks a portion of them. The data hold approximately 70,000 clones, with 65% to 75% observed a single time. Sequenced input: PBMCs. These receptors were taken from a woman aged 55-69 years in good health and CMV-seropositive. The CDR3 runs from the conserved cysteine through the conserved F or W. The order of the fields is CDR3 protein, CDR3 DNA, V gene, J gene, D gene, clone size. A D gene is named only where the DNA matches it firmly. Where a row states a size, it is once, few, many or the class of an expanded clone; other rows omit it.

CASSLTGTGVQPQHF	TGTGCCAGCTCATTGACCGGGACAGGGGTCCAGCCCCAGCATTTT	TRBV18	TRBJ1-5	TRBD1	.
CASHNRDRGNGYTF	TGTGCCAGTCACAACCGGGACAGGGGAAATGGCTACACCTTC	TRBV19	TRBJ1-2	TRBD1	.
CASSARTQNTEAFF	TGTGCCAGCAGTGCTCGGACACAAAACACTGAAGCTTTCTTT	TRBV6-1	TRBJ1-1	.	.
CASSLSQITGDEAFF	TGTGCCAGTAGTCTCTCACAGATAACAGGAGATGAAGCTTTCTTT	TRBV19	TRBJ1-1	.	.
CSVQGTANGNTEAFF	TGCAGCGTTCAAGGGACAGCAAACGGGAACACTGAAGCTTTCTTT	TRBV29-1	TRBJ1-1	TRBD1	.
CASKGSGALTDTQYF	TGCGCCAGCAAAGGGAGCGGGGCTCTCACAGATACGCAGTATTTT	TRBV5-1	TRBJ2-3	TRBD2	.
CASSESLAETQYF	TGCGCCAGCAGTGAGTCTCTAGCAGAGACCCAGTACTTC	TRBV10-2	TRBJ2-5	.	.
CASSMGTVGDTQYF	TGTGCCAGCAGCATGGGGACAGTCGGGGATACGCAGTATTTT	TRBV7-9	TRBJ2-3	TRBD1	.
CASSSGGTSSGNTIYF	TGTGCCAGCAGCTCAGGGGGGACAAGCTCTGGAAACACCATATATTTT	TRBV9	TRBJ1-3	TRBD1	.
CASGPAGGSGEYF	TGTGCCAGCGGGCCCGCCGGTGGTAGCGGAGAGTACTTC	TRBV5-4	TRBJ2-4	.	.
CASSSSLATEQFF	TGTGCCAGCAGTTCCTCACTAGCGACTGAGCAGTTCTTC	TRBV6-5	TRBJ2-1	TRBD2	.
CASSIGSLPDTDTQYF	TGTGCCAGCAGCATTGGTAGCCTTCCTGACACAGATACGCAGTATTTT	TRBV5-8	TRBJ2-3	.	.
CASSMRDSGYTF	TGTGCCAGTAGTATGAGGGACTCTGGCTACACCTTC	TRBV19	TRBJ1-2	.	.
CASSEALGRGETQYF	TGTGCCAGCAGTGAAGCGCTGGGCAGGGGGGAGACCCAGTACTTC	TRBV2	TRBJ2-5	TRBD1	.
CASSSTGGRNQPQHF	TGCGCCAGCAGTTCAACAGGGGGCAGGAATCAGCCCCAGCATTTT	TRBV4-1	TRBJ1-5	TRBD1	few
CASSQGVSYEQYF	TGCGCCAGCAGTCAAGGGGTCTCCTACGAGCAGTACTTC	TRBV10-1	TRBJ2-7	.	.
CAWSPMPGLDEQYF	TGTGCCTGGAGTCCGATGCCAGGACTAGACGAGCAGTACTTC	TRBV30	TRBJ2-7	TRBD2	.
CASSFGQGIYEQYF	TGTGCCAGCAGCTTTGGACAGGGGATCTACGAGCAGTACTTC	TRBV7-9	TRBJ2-7	TRBD1	few
CASSKSSRLAGRIQFF	TGTGCCAGCAGCAAATCTTCGAGACTAGCGGGAAGGATTCAGTTCTTC	TRBV21-1	TRBJ2-1	.	.
CASSPGYNQPQHF	TGCGCCAGCAGCCCCGGGTACAATCAGCCCCAGCATTTT	TRBV5-1	TRBJ1-5	.	.
CAWRRGSYSGANVLTF	TGTGCCTGGAGACGGGGGAGTTACTCTGGGGCCAACGTCCTGACTTTC	TRBV30	TRBJ2-6	.	.
CASSETGWEKLFF	TGTGCCAGCAGTGAAACAGGTTGGGAAAAACTGTTTTTT	TRBV6-1	TRBJ1-4	.	.
CSVSLVTHEQYF	TGCAGCGTTTCCCTAGTTACCCACGAGCAGTACTTC	TRBV29-1	TRBJ2-7	.	many
CASSDRQGSDTEAFF	TGTGCCAGCAGTGATCGTCAGGGGTCGGACACTGAAGCTTTCTTT	TRBV25-1	TRBJ1-1	.	.
CSVVGGEGSYNEQFF	TGCAGCGTTGTCGGGGGGGAAGGCTCCTACAATGAGCAGTTCTTC	TRBV29-1	TRBJ2-1	TRBD2	.
CASSPGTGVRADTQYF	TGCGCCAGCAGCCCGGGGACAGGGGTCAGGGCAGATACGCAGTATTTT	TRBV5-1	TRBJ2-3	TRBD1	.
CASSLYRGTEAFF	TGTGCCAGCAGCCTTTACAGGGGAACTGAAGCTTTCTTT	TRBV7-2	TRBJ1-1	TRBD1	once
CASSFPGNTEAFF	TGTGCCAGCAGCTTTCCAGGTAACACTGAAGCTTTCTTT	TRBV5-8	TRBJ1-1	.	.
CASRENRGRGAEAFF	TGTGCCAGCAGGGAAAACAGGGGGCGAGGGGCTGAAGCTTTCTTT	TRBV2	TRBJ1-1	TRBD1	few
CASSPWDSYEQYF	TGCGCCAGCAGTCCCTGGGACAGCTACGAGCAGTACTTC	TRBV5-1	TRBJ2-7	TRBD1	.
CASSDPYLGQLLNSPLHF	TGTGCCAGCAGTGACCCCTACCTGGGACAGCTTCTTAATTCACCCCTCCACTTT	TRBV6-1	TRBJ1-6	TRBD1	few
CASRWTGSTDTQYF	TGTGCCAGCCGTTGGACAGGTAGCACAGATACGCAGTATTTT	TRBV6-1	TRBJ2-3	TRBD1	medium-sized
CASSRGLTNEKLFF	TGTGCCAGTTCTAGGGGGTTGACTAATGAAAAACTGTTTTTT	TRBV19	TRBJ1-4	.	.
CASSPSGTYNEQFF	TGTGCCAGCTCACCTAGCGGAACCTACAATGAGCAGTTCTTC	TRBV18	TRBJ2-1	.	.
CASRKDRDTYEQYF	TGTGCCAGTAGGAAGGACAGGGACACCTACGAGCAGTACTTC	TRBV19	TRBJ2-7	TRBD1	.
CASSIGGSGAQAKNIQYF	TGTGCCAGTAGTATTGGGGGCTCAGGGGCGCAAGCCAAAAACATTCAGTACTTC	TRBV19	TRBJ2-4	.	.